Listed here are 13 T cell receptor beta chains from one sample, sequenced in a study of blood T cell repertoires in COVID-19. Sequencing used immunoSEQ multiplex PCR; TCRdb keeps in-frame clones, though not all of them. The table shows more than 300,000 clones, with 88% occurring only once. Material: PBMCs or T cells enriched from blood (not recorded which). These receptors were taken from a woman aged 18-29 years who had recovered from COVID-19.

The chain couples TRBV4-2 to TRBJ1-5; D perhaps matches TRBD1 (6 bases). The V and J ends lost 1 base and 5 bases respectively, with 12 bases between them. Germline values: CDR1 LGHNA, CDR2 YNFKEQ. The CDR3 sequence is 15 residues long. The CDR3 reads CASSQGGQGDQPQHF. In DNA form, the CDR3 reads TGTGCCAGCAGCCAAGGGGGGCAGGGTGATCAGCCCCAGCATTTT.

The genes are TRBV5-1 and TRBJ2-5, with D possibly TRBD1 on 5 matching bases. The V gene's germline CDR1 is SGHRS and CDR2 YFSETQ. The CDR3 has 16 residues. Deletions cut 4 bases from V and 1 base from J, with 17 bases between. The CDR3 region has the DNA TGCGCCAGCAGCAGCTCAACCTATGGGGCCCAAGAGACCCAGTACTTC. Translated: CASSSSTYGAQETQYF.

V is TRBV7-9 and J is TRBJ2-3; D remains ambiguous. Germline loops: CDR1 SEHNR, CDR2 FQNEAQ (reference sequence). The CDR3 loop spans 16 amino acids. V lost 4 bases to trimming and J lost 3 bases, with 17 bases between them. The CDR3 region is CASSSVLRGVTDTQYF. The DNA of the CDR3 is TGTGCCAGCAGCTCCGTACTAAGAGGAGTTACAGATACGCAGTATTTT.

The chain employs TRBV30 and TRBJ1-5, with a weak D call TRBD1 (5 bases). Per germline, CDR1 GTSNPN and CDR2 SVGIG (reference sequence). This CDR3 spans 19 amino acids. Trimming shortened V by 0 bases and J by 4 bases, and 25 bases separated the two germline ends. CDR3 in DNA: TGTGCCTGGAGTGTAAAGGGGTGGGCAGCGACTCTTCTAAATCAGCCCCAGCATTTT. Its translation is CAWSVKGWAATLLNQPQHF.

This chain connects TRBV18 to TRBJ2-7; D ambiguous. The length of the CDR3 is 13 residues. Trimming pared 3 bases from V and 0 bases from J, leaving 6 bases between. CDR1 KGHSH and CDR2 LQKENI come from the germline V gene. In DNA form, the CDR3 reads TGTGCCAGCTCACCTCAGGACTCCTACGAGCAGTACTTC. This translates into CASSPQDSYEQYF.

The V and J genes are TRBV4-1 and TRBJ1-1, with 7 nucleotides matching TRBD1. V was pared by 4 bases and J by 2 bases, with 10 bases of the junction left unmatched. CDR1 MGHRA and CDR2 YSYEKL come from the germline V gene. This CDR3 comprises 16 residues. CDR3 region: CASSPGQVGVNTEAFF. The CDR3 DNA reads TGCGCCAGCAGCCCAGGACAGGTTGGGGTTAACACTGAAGCTTTCTTT.

The chain uses TRBV7-9 and TRBJ2-7; TRBD1 aligns across 10 bases. The CDR3 is 14 residues long. Germline V gives CDR1 SEHNR, CDR2 FQNEAQ (reference sequence). Trimming cost V 1 base and J 5 bases; bases outside gene matches: 2. In DNA form, the CDR3 reads TGTGCCAGCAGCTTAGGACAGGGGGCGGACGAGCAGTACTTC. Residues: CASSLGQGADEQYF.

The chain uses TRBV9 and TRBJ1-6; 8 nucleotides line up with TRBD1. This CDR3 has 16 amino acids. Germline lookup yields CDR1 SGDLS and CDR2 YYNGEE. V dropped 4 bases and J dropped 4; count of bases not matched to a gene: 7. This CDR3 is CASSHPGQEYNSPLHF. The CDR3 coding sequence is TGTGCCAGCAGCCATCCGGGACAGGAGTATAATTCACCCCTCCACTTT.

The rearrangement joins TRBV18 to TRBJ2-7; perhaps TRBD2 as D (7 bases). Germline CDR1 and CDR2: KGHSH and LQKENI. The CDR3 runs to 15 residues. V shed 2 bases and J shed 5 bases, with 16 bases lying between them. In nucleotides, the CDR3 is TGTGCCAGCTCACCAAGGTTGGGGGGGGGCGACGAGCAGTACTTC. It encodes CASSPRLGGGDEQYF. Variable domain in full (rest from reference TRBV18 and TRBJ2-7): NAGVMQNPRHLVRRRGQEARLRCSPMKGHSHVYWYRQLPEEGLKFMVYLQKENIIDESGMPKERFSAEFPKEGPSILRIQQVVRGDSAAYFCASSPRLGGGDEQYFGPGTRLTVT.

This chain links TRBV10-1 with TRBJ1-1, with 8 bases matching TRBD1. The germline V gene has CDR1 WNHNN and CDR2 SYGVQD (reference sequence). V gave up 6 bases and J gave up 4 bases; unmatched junction bases: 7. This CDR3 has 14 residues. CDR3 bases: TGCGCCAGCAGCACGGACAGGGTCGGCACTGAAGCTTTCTTT. Amino acid sequence: CASSTDRVGTEAFF.

The genes are TRBV7-2 and TRBJ1-6; 7 positions match TRBD1. The junction had 18 bases not matched to a gene; V was cut back by 6 bases and J by 10 bases. The CDR3 totals 17 residues. Germline-derived CDR1 and CDR2 are SGHTA and FQGNSA. The CDR3 nucleotides read TGTGCCAGCAGAACGGGAGAACAGGGGAGGAAGGGATCACCCCTCCACTTT. Its protein is CASRTGEQGRKGSPLHF.

The chain couples TRBV4-2 to TRBJ1-1, with 9 bases matching TRBD1. V lost 0 bases and J lost 12; bases outside the gene matches: 8. Germline V lookup: CDR1 LGHNA, CDR2 YNFKEQ. CDR3 length equals 14 residues. CDR3 nucleotides: TGTGCCAGCAGCCAAGAGAAAGGACAGGGGTCTTCTTTCTTT. It is translated as CASSQEKGQGSSFF.

The chain links TRBV5-5 to TRBJ2-7; D remains unclear. The V end was cut by 0 bases, the J end by 4 bases, with 17 bases between. In germline, CDR1 is SGHKS, CDR2 YYEKEE (reference sequence). The CDR3 is 16 residues long. This CDR3 reads CASSLAGSSFPYEQYF. In DNA, the CDR3 is TGTGCCAGCAGCTTGGCCGGGTCTTCTTTTCCGTACGAGCAGTACTTC.